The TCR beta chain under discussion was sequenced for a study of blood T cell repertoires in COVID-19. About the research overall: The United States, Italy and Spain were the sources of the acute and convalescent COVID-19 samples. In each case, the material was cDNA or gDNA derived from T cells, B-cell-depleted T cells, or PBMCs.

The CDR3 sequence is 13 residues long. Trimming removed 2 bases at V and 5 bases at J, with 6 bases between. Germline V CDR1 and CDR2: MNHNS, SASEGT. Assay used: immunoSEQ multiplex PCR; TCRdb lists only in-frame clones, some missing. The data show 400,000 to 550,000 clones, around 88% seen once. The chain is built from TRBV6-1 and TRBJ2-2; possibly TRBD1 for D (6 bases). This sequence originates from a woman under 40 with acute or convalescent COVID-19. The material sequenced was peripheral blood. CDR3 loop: CASSETGTGELFF. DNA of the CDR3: TGTGCCAGCAGTGAAACAGGGACCGGGGAGCTGTTTTTT.